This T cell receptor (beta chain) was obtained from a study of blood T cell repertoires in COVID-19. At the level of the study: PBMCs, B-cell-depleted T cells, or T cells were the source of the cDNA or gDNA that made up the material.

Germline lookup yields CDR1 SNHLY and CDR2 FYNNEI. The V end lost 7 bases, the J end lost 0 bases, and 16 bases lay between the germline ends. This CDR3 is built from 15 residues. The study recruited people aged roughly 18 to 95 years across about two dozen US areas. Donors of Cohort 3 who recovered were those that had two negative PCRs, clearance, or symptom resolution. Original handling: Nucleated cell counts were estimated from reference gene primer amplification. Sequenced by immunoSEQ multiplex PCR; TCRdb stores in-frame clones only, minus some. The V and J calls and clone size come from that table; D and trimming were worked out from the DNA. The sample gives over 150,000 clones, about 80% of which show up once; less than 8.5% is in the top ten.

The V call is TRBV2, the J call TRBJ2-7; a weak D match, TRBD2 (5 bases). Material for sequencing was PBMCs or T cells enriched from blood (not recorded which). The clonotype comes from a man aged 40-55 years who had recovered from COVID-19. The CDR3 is CASTQGYGISYEQYF. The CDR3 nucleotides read TGTGCCAGCACCCAAGGGTACGGGATCTCCTACGAGCAGTACTTC.